This is a list of T cell receptor beta chains from one sample in a study of OX40 agonist ivuxolimab in advanced cancers. TCRdb keeps only in-frame clones here, not all; method: immunoSEQ multiplex PCR. The data show about 73,000 clones, roughly 90% seen once. The source material was CD4+ or CD8+ T cells sorted from blood, sampled in a trial of the OX40 agonist ivuxolimab. The receptors were gathered from an adult with an advanced solid tumor such as melanoma, head and neck, liver or kidney cancer. Each CDR3 is given with its conserved first and last residue. D genes are given only for firm matches. Clone size is not always given. Where it is, it says once, few, many or a class for expanded clones.

j_call,clone_size,d_call,v_call,cdr3_aa,cdr3_nt
TRBJ1-2,NA,TRBD1,TRBV13,CASSSRQGAFYGYTF,TGTGCCAGCAGCTCCCGACAGGGGGCCTTCTATGGCTACACCTTC
TRBJ1-1,NA,TRBD1,TRBV5-6,CASSSYRGPTEAFF,TGTGCCAGCAGCTCGTACAGGGGTCCCACTGAAGCTTTCTTT
TRBJ1-4,NA,NA,TRBV7-8,CASSSPTTTNEKLFF,TGTGCCAGCAGCTCCCCGACAACAACTAATGAAAAACTGTTTTTT
TRBJ1-2,NA,TRBD1,TRBV29-1,CSVENRGQHYGYTF,TGCAGCGTGGAAAACAGGGGGCAACACTATGGCTACACCTTC
TRBJ2-1,NA,TRBD2,TRBV27,CASAPGASGYNEQFF,TGTGCCAGCGCCCCCGGGGCTAGCGGGTACAATGAGCAGTTCTTC
TRBJ1-2,NA,NA,TRBV29-1,CSVAVGYTF,TGCAGCGTTGCGGTGGGCTACACCTTC
TRBJ2-7,NA,NA,TRBV27,CASSLLGRAYDEQYF,TGTGCCAGCAGTTTATTAGGCAGGGCCTACGACGAGCAGTACTTC
TRBJ2-5,NA,NA,TRBV7-6,CASSSELGVETQYF,TGTGCCAGCAGCTCAGAGCTGGGGGTGGAGACCCAGTACTTC
TRBJ2-7,NA,TRBD1,TRBV27,CASSYDRGSYEQYF,TGTGCCAGCAGTTACGACAGGGGATCCTACGAGCAGTACTTC
TRBJ2-7,once,NA,TRBV27,CASSLAAPYEQYF,TGTGCCAGCAGTTTAGCCGCCCCCTACGAGCAGTACTTC
TRBJ2-7,NA,NA,TRBV7-9,CASSLQGPSYEQYF,TGTGCCAGCAGCTTACAGGGGCCCAGCTACGAGCAGTACTTC
TRBJ2-1,NA,TRBD2,TRBV19,CASSIDGAGGYNEQFF,TGTGCCAGTAGTATAGACGGGGCGGGGGGCTACAATGAGCAGTTCTTC
TRBJ2-1,once,TRBD2,TRBV6-6,CASSYLAGGSYNEQFF,TGTGCCAGCAGTTACTTAGCGGGGGGCTCCTACAATGAGCAGTTCTTC
TRBJ2-7,NA,NA,TRBV5-5,CASSSPRGEQYF,TGTGCCAGCAGCTCTCCCCGGGGCGAGCAGTACTTC
TRBJ1-4,NA,NA,TRBV10-1,CASNDPSGEKLFF,TGCGCCAGCAACGACCCGTCGGGTGAAAAACTGTTTTTT
TRBJ2-7,NA,NA,TRBV6-5,CASSYGHLGHYEQYF,TGTGCCAGCAGTTACGGGCACTTGGGACACTACGAGCAGTACTTC
TRBJ1-1,NA,NA,TRBV6-5,CASSIGGRTEAFF,TGTGCCAGCAGTATAGGGGGACGCACTGAAGCTTTCTTT
TRBJ2-4,NA,TRBD1,TRBV29-1,CSAYVGQEAKNIQYF,TGCAGCGCCTACGTGGGACAGGAGGCCAAAAACATTCAGTACTTC
TRBJ2-1,once,NA,TRBV10-3,CAIRFSSGPPYNEQFF,TGTGCCATCAGATTTTCCTCGGGGCCCCCTTACAATGAGCAGTTCTTC
TRBJ2-7,NA,NA,TRBV9,CASSVGDALYEQYF,TGTGCCAGCAGCGTAGGGGACGCACTCTACGAGCAGTACTTC
TRBJ2-1,NA,NA,TRBV11-2,CASSLWGPVPDEQFF,TGTGCCAGCAGCTTGTGGGGGCCCGTTCCCGATGAGCAGTTCTTC
TRBJ1-2,NA,NA,TRBV9,CASSTSYGYTF,TGTGCCAGCAGCACCTCATATGGCTACACCTTC
TRBJ2-3,NA,NA,TRBV4-1,CASSQGLAGPDTQYF,TGCGCCAGCAGCCAAGGGCTAGCCGGCCCAGATACGCAGTATTTT
TRBJ1-2,NA,NA,TRBV29-1,CSASIGAMGYGYTF,TGCAGCGCCAGTATAGGGGCGATGGGCTATGGCTACACCTTC